The rows below give T cell receptor beta chains drawn from one sample of a study of shared clonotypes between healthy human individuals. Only in-frame clones appear in the TCRdb table, and some are missing; sequencing was by immunoSEQ multiplex PCR. The repertoire consists of 190,000 or so clones, with roughly 70% occurring once and the leading ten covering more than 9%. The sample was memory CD4+ T cells sorted from blood. The receptors stem from a young man in good health. The CDR3 runs from the conserved cysteine through the conserved F or W. A D gene is named only where the DNA matches it firmly. Not every row has a clone size; where given, it reads once, few, many or a size class.

V: TRBV5-1
J: TRBJ1-1
D: TRBD1
size: .
DNA: TGCGCCAGCAGCTTGACAGGGGACACTGAAGCTTTCTTT
CDR3: CASSLTGDTEAFF

V: TRBV10-1
J: TRBJ2-2
D: TRBD2
size: .
DNA: TGCGCCAGCAGTGAGTCTCGGGGGGAACACGGGGAGCTGTTTTTT
CDR3: CASSESRGEHGELFF

V: TRBV5-4
J: TRBJ2-7
D: .
size: once
DNA: TGTGCCAGCAGCTTGGAAAGGGGCTTGGAGCAGTACTTC
CDR3: CASSLERGLEQYF

V: TRBV15
J: TRBJ2-1
D: TRBD1
size: .
DNA: TGTGCCACCAGCAGAGGAAGCGGACAGGGATCCAATGAGCAGTTCTTC
CDR3: CATSRGSGQGSNEQFF

V: TRBV5-1
J: TRBJ1-4
D: TRBD1
size: once
DNA: TGCGCCAGCAGCCTCAGGGGGCCCCAATCTGCAACTAATGAAAAACTGTTTTTT
CDR3: CASSLRGPQSATNEKLFF

V: TRBV9
J: TRBJ1-1
D: TRBD1
size: .
DNA: TGTGCCAGCAGCGCTGGGGGAGTTGGACAGGGGGCATCTGAAGCTTTCTTT
CDR3: CASSAGGVGQGASEAFF

V: TRBV15
J: TRBJ1-3
D: .
size: .
DNA: TGTGCCACCAGCAGGCGTCGTGGTGGAAACACCATATATTTT
CDR3: CATSRRRGGNTIYF

V: TRBV2
J: TRBJ1-5
D: .
size: few
DNA: TGTGCCAGCAGTGTCGGGGGACCTCTGGGTCGGTATCAGCCCCAGCATTTT
CDR3: CASSVGGPLGRYQPQHF

V: TRBV4-1
J: TRBJ1-5
D: .
size: few
DNA: TGCGCCAGCAGCCAAGAGGAAACCTCTAATCAGCCCCAGCATTTT
CDR3: CASSQEETSNQPQHF

V: TRBV20-1
J: TRBJ2-3
D: .
size: .
DNA: TGCAGTGCTATCCCCACAGATACGCAGTATTTT
CDR3: CSAIPTDTQYF

V: TRBV21-1
J: TRBJ2-1
D: .
size: .
DNA: TGTGCCAGCAGCTGCCACCTAGGGAGAGAGCAGTTCTTC
CDR3: CASSCHLGREQFF

V: TRBV5-4
J: TRBJ2-1
D: .
size: .
DNA: TGTGCCAGCGGATCTGGTCGCTGGGGCACCAATGAGCAGTTCTTC
CDR3: CASGSGRWGTNEQFF

V: TRBV7-2
J: TRBJ2-7
D: TRBD2
size: .
DNA: TGTGCCAGCAGCATCACCGGGACTAGCGGGAGGAACGAGCAGTACTTC
CDR3: CASSITGTSGRNEQYF

V: TRBV29-1
J: TRBJ2-5
D: .
size: .
DNA: TGCAGCGTTGAGGGTCAGGGGTTTGAGACCCAGTACTTC
CDR3: CSVEGQGFETQYF

V: TRBV27
J: TRBJ1-1
D: TRBD1
size: medium-sized
DNA: TGTGCCAGCAGTTTCTGGGGCGCAGGGGGCTTGGTGACTGAAGCTTTCTTT
CDR3: CASSFWGAGGLVTEAFF

V: TRBV20-1
J: TRBJ2-7
D: .
size: few
DNA: TGCAGTGCGACCACAGGGAGCCGGCAGTACTTC
CDR3: CSATTGSRQYF

V: TRBV5-1
J: TRBJ1-1
D: .
size: .
DNA: TGCGCCAGCAGCTTGGGGGGTGGGCGGTCTGAAGCTTTCTTT
CDR3: CASSLGGGRSEAFF

V: TRBV11-3
J: TRBJ2-1
D: .
size: once
DNA: TGTGCCAGCAGCCCACAGGGCTATGAGCAGTTCTTC
CDR3: CASSPQGYEQFF

V: TRBV7-2
J: TRBJ2-3
D: TRBD2
size: .
DNA: TGTGCCAGCAGTCGGGAGGGCGCGTCGGCAGATACGCAGTATTTT
CDR3: CASSREGASADTQYF